This TCR beta chain was sequenced during a study of T-cell reconstitution after alpha-beta-depleted transplantation in children. Overall study findings and caveats: It was surviving recipient T cells and thymic progenitors that gave some patients high TCRbeta diversity at day 60.

This clonotype showed up many times. As yet, its antigen is unknown. Germline CDR1 reads ENHRY; CDR2 reads SYGVKD. The CDR3 is made up of 15 amino acids. Trimming cost V 2 bases and J 2 bases, with 11 bases left between them. The authors prepared the TCRbeta library with unique molecular identifiers. TCRdb reprocessed the PCR reads with MiXCR, giving one entry per CDR3 protein. This table has about 110,000 distinct CDR3 sequences, about 9.4% appearing once. This material consisted of PBMCs, taken before TCRalphabeta/CD19-depleted stem cell transplant. The rearrangement uses TRBV10-3 and TRBJ2-3; D is tentatively TRBD1 or TRBD2 (5 bases each). The TCR comes from a boy between 2 and 10 years old with acute lymphoblastic leukemia, due to receive a stem cell transplant. CDR3 amino acids: CAISEGDRFTDTQYF. In nucleotides, the CDR3 is TGTGCCATCAGTGAGGGGGACCGTTTCACAGATACGCAGTATTTT.